The next 30 T cell receptor beta chains were all read from a single sample in a study of T-cell reconstitution after alpha-beta-depleted transplantation in children. TCRbeta library construction was performed incorporating unique molecular identifiers. TCRdb called the PCR reads again in MiXCR, with one record for every CDR3 protein. The data contain about 540,000 distinct CDR3 sequences, around 19% of them singletons. The sequencing here drew on PBMCs from the stem cell graft donor, taken from the stem cell graft. The source of these receptors is a human donor who donated a stem cell graft to a child with acute lymphoblastic leukemia.

The sample holds a few counts of this clonotype. The CDR3 here is CASRNDRALTDTQYF. For the CDR3, the DNA is TGCGCCAGCCGAAACGACAGGGCCCTCACAGATACGCAGTATTTT. The chain is built from TRBV5-1 and TRBJ2-3; 7 positions agree with TRBD1. The CDR3 sequence is 15 residues long. Losses at the gene ends were 7 bases for V and 2 bases for J; bases not matched to a gene: 10. Germline V gene sequence: CDR1 SGHRS, CDR2 YFSETQ. The full variable domain, rest sourced from reference TRBV5-1 and TRBJ2-3, is KAGVTQTPRYLIKTRGQQVTLSCSPISGHRSVSWYQQTPGQGLQFLFEYFSETQRNKGNFPGRFSGRQFSNSRSEMNVSTLELGDSALYLCASRNDRALTDTQYFGPGTRLTVL.

CDR3: CASSLDGPREKLFF. The CDR3 DNA is TGTGCCAGCAGCTTGGACGGCCCGAGAGAAAAACTGTTTTTT. The chain joins TRBV13 to TRBJ1-4; D is unresolved. This CDR3 is 14 amino acids long. Germline assignment: CDR1 PRHDT and CDR2 FYEKMQ (reference sequence). The V end was cut by 3 bases, the J end by 8 bases, with 13 bases between.

The rearrangement links TRBV3-1 to TRBJ2-3, with TRBD2 matching over 8 bases. This CDR3 comprises 18 residues. Germline V lookup: CDR1 LGHDT, CDR2 YNNKEL (reference sequence). The ends lost 2 bases at V and 2 bases at J; junction bases unmatched: 12. This CDR3 reads CASSQSAGVGASTDTQYF. The CDR3 coding sequence is TGTGCCAGCAGCCAATCAGCGGGGGTCGGAGCCTCCACAGATACGCAGTATTTT.

This chain joins TRBV12-3 or TRBV12-4 and TRBJ2-7; TRBD2 is a possible D gene (5 bases). The CDR3 consists of 13 residues. The germline V and J ends were trimmed by 2 bases and 7 bases, with 12 bases remaining between them. CDR3: CASSLSRGDEQYF. As DNA, the CDR3 is TGTGCCAGCAGTTTATCCCGGGGAGATGAGCAGTACTTC.

This clonotype was counted only a few times. CDR3 nucleotide sequence: TGTGCCAGCAGCCCCGTAGGGACGGAAGAGCAGTTCTTC. Amino acids: CASSPVGTEEQFF. V gene TRBV13 combines with J gene TRBJ2-1; D is tentatively TRBD1 or TRBD2 (5 bases each). Trimming took off 5 bases at V and 10 bases at J, with 15 bases between the two ends. The CDR3 loop spans 13 amino acids. CDR1 is PRHDT and CDR2 is FYEKMQ in the germline V gene (reference sequence).

There are a few counts of this clonotype. The chain has TRBV10-3 and TRBJ1-2; D may be TRBD1 (6 bases). The CDR3 loop spans 13 amino acids. Germline CDR1 reads ENHRY; CDR2 reads SYGVKD. Trimming removed 8 bases from V and 3 bases from J, with 13 bases in between. The CDR3 region has the DNA TGTGCCATCTCACGGACAGAAGACTATGGCTACACCTTC. Translated, it gives CAISRTEDYGYTF.

The rearrangement links TRBV2 to TRBJ1-3; D is uncertain. Trimming cost V 6 bases and J 0 bases, with 9 bases left between them. This CDR3 comprises 14 residues. Germline lookup yields CDR1 SNHLY and CDR2 FYNNEI. The CDR3 is CASSYGISGNTIYF. CDR3 DNA sequence: TGTGCCAGCAGCTACGGGATCTCTGGAAACACCATATATTTT.

The genes are TRBV12-3 or TRBV12-4 and TRBJ2-1, with TRBD2 matching 10 bases. The V and J ends lost 5 bases and 2 bases, in that order; junction bases with no gene match: 6. This CDR3 is 16 amino acids long. In nucleotides, the CDR3 is TGTGCCAGCAGTCGCGGACTAGCGGCTACCTACAATGAGCAGTTCTTC. It yields the protein CASSRGLAATYNEQFF.

The V gene is TRBV12-3 or TRBV12-4, the J gene TRBJ2-7; D is perhaps TRBD1 (5 bases). The CDR3 consists of 14 residues. Deletions cut 3 bases from V and 0 bases from J, with 9 bases between. DNA of the CDR3: TGTGCCAGCAGTTTGGGGCAAACCTCCTACGAGCAGTACTTC. It encodes CASSLGQTSYEQYF.

This rearrangement joins TRBV20-1 to TRBJ2-1, with D maybe TRBD1 (5 bases). Trimming cost V 3 bases and J 2 bases, with 20 bases left between them. The CDR3 is 17 residues long. Per germline, CDR1 DFQATT and CDR2 SNEGSKA (reference sequence). In nucleotides, the CDR3 is TGCAGTGCTAGCGGTATCTCAGCAAGGGGCACCTACAATGAGCAGTTCTTC. This codes for CSASGISARGTYNEQFF.

This clonotype was recorded a few times. The J gene is TRBJ1-2, the V gene TRBV10-3, with a possible D match to TRBD1 (6 bases). The V gene lost 8 bases and the J gene lost 4 bases, with 14 bases spanning the gap. Germline CDR1 reads ENHRY; CDR2 reads SYGVKD. CDR3 length: 13 amino acids. CDR3 protein: CAISPDSTYGYTF. The CDR3 nucleotides are TGTGCCATCTCTCCGGACAGCACCTATGGCTACACCTTC.

This clonotype was observed a few times. V gene TRBV18 combines with J gene TRBJ2-7, with D perhaps matching TRBD1 or TRBD2 (6 bases each). Germline loops: CDR1 KGHSH, CDR2 LQKENI. V was clipped by 0 bases and J by 5 bases, with 14 bases between them. CDR3 length: 15 residues. The CDR3 nucleotides read TGTGCCAGCTCACCACCACGGGGGCGCAGGGACGAGCAGTACTTC. Encoded protein: CASSPPRGRRDEQYF.

The CDR3: CASSIRLAGAYNEQFF. In DNA form, the CDR3 reads TGTGCCAGCAGCATCAGACTAGCGGGAGCCTACAATGAGCAGTTCTTC. V usage is TRBV21-1 and J usage is TRBJ2-1; the table names TRBD2, a call not compared with the DNA. TRBV21-1 is a recognized pseudogene. The CDR3 length is 16 residues.

The rearrangement joins TRBV5-1 to TRBJ1-5; D not certain. The CDR3 has 15 amino acids. V was clipped by 0 bases and J by 6 bases, with 13 bases between them. Looked up from germline, CDR1 is SGHRS and CDR2 is YFSETQ. The chain's CDR3 is CASSLGLEVSQPQHF. DNA of the CDR3: TGCGCCAGCAGCTTGGGTCTTGAGGTGAGTCAGCCCCAGCATTTT.

The J gene is TRBJ1-2, the V gene TRBV7-3; no firm D call. The ends were cut back, 3 bases at V and 4 bases at J, with 18 bases in the middle. This CDR3 comprises 16 residues. CDR1 is SGHTA and CDR2 is FQGTGA in the germline V gene. This CDR3 reads CASSFPKGGLAYGYTF. The CDR3, as DNA: TGTGCCAGCAGCTTTCCTAAAGGAGGGCTAGCCTATGGCTACACCTTC.

Only a few counts were recorded for this clonotype. The genes are TRBV6-1 and TRBJ1-1; a weak D match, TRBD1 (5 bases). CDR1 is MNHNS, CDR2 SASEGT, per germline. The CDR3 runs to 15 residues. Trimming took off 8 bases at V and 1 base at J, with 17 bases between the two ends. The CDR3 coding sequence is TGTGCCAGCCCAGGGCCTCCAACGCGGAACACTGAAGCTTTCTTT. It yields the protein CASPGPPTRNTEAFF.

A few counts support this clonotype. This chain links TRBV5-1 with TRBJ2-2; D gene uncertain. Germline assignment: CDR1 SGHRS and CDR2 YFSETQ. This CDR3 has 16 amino acids. V lost 0 bases and J 2 bases, leaving 11 bases between the germline ends. The CDR3 DNA reads TGCGCCAGCAGCTTGGCGGTGACTTTAAACACCGGGGAGCTGTTTTTT. Translated: CASSLAVTLNTGELFF.

CDR3 bases: TGTGCCAGCAGTTACCGCGGGGACAGGGATGAGCAGTTCTTC. Protein product: CASSYRGDRDEQFF. The V gene is TRBV6-5, the J gene TRBJ2-1, with 9 positions matching TRBD1. Germline V gives CDR1 MNHEY, CDR2 SVGAGI. V shed 2 bases and J 8 bases; nucleotides not matched to a gene: 4. The CDR3 covers 14 residues.

A few counts support this clonotype. The chain uses TRBV18 and TRBJ1-5; a possible D gene is TRBD1 (6 bases). This CDR3 has 19 amino acids. CDR1 is KGHSH and CDR2 is LQKENI in the germline V gene. Trimming cost V 0 bases and J 0 bases, with 18 bases left between them. CDR3 in amino acids: CASSPPKGGKMYSNQPQHF. The CDR3 DNA is TGTGCCAGCTCACCACCTAAAGGGGGTAAAATGTATAGCAATCAGCCCCAGCATTTT. The variable domain in full, completed from reference TRBV18 and TRBJ1-5, reads NAGVMQNPRHLVRRRGQEARLRCSPMKGHSHVYWYRQLPEEGLKFMVYLQKENIIDESGMPKERFSAEFPKEGPSILRIQQVVRGDSAAYFCASSPPKGGKMYSNQPQHFGDGTRLSIL.

The sample holds a few counts of this clonotype. This sequence joins TRBV9 and TRBJ2-5, with a tentative D call TRBD2 (6 bases). The CDR3 sequence is 14 residues long. Between the trimmed V and J ends, which lost 3 bases and 5 bases, there was a span of 14 bases. CDR1 is SGDLS, CDR2 YYNGEE, per germline. The CDR3 DNA follows: TGTGCCAGCAGCGGGGGACTCCCTGCCGAGACCCAGTACTTC. This codes for CASSGGLPAETQYF.

The chain links TRBV6-1 to TRBJ2-3; D uncertain. V was trimmed by 8 bases and J by 2 bases, leaving 11 bases between them. In germline, CDR1 is MNHNS, CDR2 SASEGT. The CDR3 is 13 residues long. The CDR3 loop reads CASSPRDTDTQYF. CDR3 coding DNA: TGTGCCAGCTCGCCTAGGGACACAGATACGCAGTATTTT.

The gene calls are TRBV5-1 and TRBJ2-7, with a weak D call TRBD2 (5 bases). The CDR3 consists of 16 residues. The germline V gene encodes CDR1 SGHRS and CDR2 YFSETQ. V was pared by 4 bases and J by 3 bases, with 20 bases between. The CDR3 DNA reads TGCGCCAGCAGCCCCCTCCGAGCGGATGGGAACTACGAGCAGTACTTC. It yields the protein CASSPLRADGNYEQYF.

This clonotype was detected a few times. V is TRBV4-2 and J is TRBJ2-1; 12 bases align to TRBD2. This CDR3 has 19 residues. Germline V gene data show CDR1 as LGHNA and CDR2 as YNFKEQ. The ends lost 1 base at V and 8 bases at J; junction bases unmatched: 15. DNA of the CDR3: TGTGCCAGCAGCCAAGGACGGACTAGCGGGGACCGGTTAGAAGATGAGCAGTTCTTC. Amino acid sequence: CASSQGRTSGDRLEDEQFF.

A few counts support this clonotype. The V call is TRBV5-5, the J call TRBJ2-7, with 9 bases that match TRBD2. Per the germline V gene, CDR1 is SGHKS and CDR2 is YYEKEE (reference sequence). The junction had 5 bases not matched to a gene; V was cut back by 3 bases and J by 4 bases. This CDR3 region has 14 residues. In DNA, the CDR3 is TGTGCCAGCAGCTACGCTAGCGGGACATACGAGCAGTACTTC. It encodes CASSYASGTYEQYF. Complete variable domain (other parts from reference TRBV5-5 and TRBJ2-7): DAGVTQSPTHLIKTRGQQVTLRCSPISGHKSVSWYQQVLGQGPQFIFQYYEKEERGRGNFPDRFSARQFPNYSSELNVNALLLGDSALYLCASSYASGTYEQYFGPGTRLTVT.

This clonotype was observed at least ten times. V gene TRBV20-1 combines with J gene TRBJ2-3; D is uncertain. The CDR3 is 11 residues long. Trimming left V 6 bases short and J 11 bases short, with 15 bases between. Germline lookup yields CDR1 DFQATT and CDR2 SNEGSKA (reference sequence). The CDR3 DNA is TGCAGTGCCCGACTGGCCCCACGGCAGTATTTT. Protein sequence: CSARLAPRQYF.

The genes are TRBV27 and TRBJ2-3, with 7 nucleotides matching TRBD2. This CDR3 is 14 amino acids long. Trimming removed 5 bases from V and 7 bases from J; junction bases left unmatched: 9. CDR1 MNHEY and CDR2 SMNVEV come from the germline V gene (reference sequence). CDR3 sequence reads: CASSLSGSPNTQYF. The CDR3 nucleotides are TGTGCCAGCAGTCTTAGCGGGTCCCCTAATACGCAGTATTTT.

This clonotype has only a few counts. The rearrangement uses TRBV12-3 or TRBV12-4 and TRBJ2-7, with a weak D call TRBD2 (5 bases). The CDR3 extends over 14 amino acids. The ends were cut back, 5 bases at V and 2 bases at J, with 13 bases in the middle. CDR3 DNA sequence: TGTGCCAGCAGTGACCTAGGACTCCCCTACGAGCAGTACTTC. This gives the protein CASSDLGLPYEQYF.

The V and J genes are TRBV27 and TRBJ2-1; 14 bases match TRBD2. Unmatched junction bases numbered 12, after V lost 5 bases and J lost 0 bases. The germline V gene has CDR1 MNHEY and CDR2 SMNVEV (reference sequence). This CDR3 comprises 20 residues. For the CDR3, the DNA is TGTGCCAGCAGTCCAACTTCGGGACTAGCGGGAGTCCTCTCCTACAATGAGCAGTTCTTC. This codes for CASSPTSGLAGVLSYNEQFF.

Only a few counts were recorded for this clonotype. The chain has TRBV4-1 and TRBJ2-7, with D possibly being TRBD1 (5 bases). This CDR3 is 14 amino acids long. V lost 1 base, J lost 2 bases, and 9 bases lay in between. Germline lookup yields CDR1 MGHRA and CDR2 YSYEKL. The CDR3 nucleotides are TGCGCCAGCAGCCAAGGCCCAGGGACCTACGAGCAGTACTTC. Translated: CASSQGPGTYEQYF.

This clonotype appeared a few times. The genes are TRBV25-1 and TRBJ2-2; the D is unclear. The CDR3 is 12 amino acids. The V gene lost 3 bases and the J gene lost 6 bases, with 5 bases spanning the gap. CDR1 and CDR2 from the germline V gene are MGHDK and SYGVNS. The CDR3 here is CASSDLPGELFF. The DNA for the CDR3 is TGTGCCAGCAGTGATTTGCCCGGGGAGCTGTTTTTT.